This T cell receptor (beta chain) was recovered during a study of blood T cells in healthy people across ages. Findings and caveats of the study: More naive CD4+ cells and higher diversity marked long-lived donors relative to aged donors.

Combining a sample-barcoded 5' primer with a J-beta primer mix, a second PCR ran for roughly 7 to 12 cycles. TCRdb independently ran MiXCR on the 5' RACE reads; one entry per CDR3 protein. The sample contains roughly 730,000 distinct CDR3 sequences, approximately 53% of which appear only once. A few counts support this clonotype. What it binds is unknown. Germline V CDR1 and CDR2: SGHTA, FQGNSA. V lost 5 bases and J lost 4; bases outside the gene matches: 10. There are 18 residues in the CDR3. The chain recombines TRBV7-2 with TRBJ2-5; 16 nucleotides agree with TRBD2. The sample was blood. The TCR comes from a middle-aged man in good health. CDR3 DNA sequence: TGTGCCAGCAGCCCTTCCGGGACTAGCGGGGGGGCCCCAGAGACCCAGTACTTC. This codes for CASSPSGTSGGAPETQYF.